Following are 8 T cell receptor beta chains from one sample sequenced in a study of T-cell memory formation after mild COVID-19. TCRdb passed the 5' RACE reads through MiXCR, listing each CDR3 protein once. The sample yields over 150,000 distinct CDR3 sequences, approximately 12% seen once. Material for sequencing was PBMCs or a T cell subset sorted from them (not recorded which). All receptors derive from a man aged 18 to 35 who had mild COVID-19 (a few samples of this study predate the infection). Cell type and time point are not known.

This clonotype was seen a few times. The chain combines TRBV7-3 with TRBJ2-5; D tentatively reads TRBD1 or TRBD2 (5 bases each). Trimming pared 6 bases from V and 2 bases from J, leaving 13 bases between. This CDR3 has 14 residues. CDR1 is SGHTA, CDR2 FQGTGA, per germline. The CDR3: CASSSPGPQETQYF. The CDR3 DNA sequence: TGTGCCAGCAGTTCCCCGGGACCGCAAGAGACCCAGTACTTC.

V and J are TRBV4-3 and TRBJ1-1, with D unclear. The CDR3 runs 13 residues. The ends were cut back, 0 bases at V and 7 bases at J, with 9 bases in the middle. Germline V gene data show CDR1 as LGHNA and CDR2 as YSLEER. CDR3 bases: TGCGCCAGCAGCCAAGAGTTAAGGATTGAAGCTTTCTTT. It is translated as CASSQELRIEAFF.

This clonotype was recorded at least ten times. The V and J genes are TRBV4-3 and TRBJ2-3, with D tentatively TRBD2 (6 bases). CDR1 and CDR2 from the germline V gene are LGHNA and YSLEER. Trimming cost V 3 bases and J 0 bases, with 10 bases left between them. CDR3 length equals 15 residues. CDR3 bases: TGCGCCAGCAGCCAGCAACTAGCAAGCACAGATACGCAGTATTTT. Its translation is CASSQQLASTDTQYF.

There are a few counts of this clonotype. The CDR3 bases are TGTGCCAGCAGTTACGCGGGACAGGGCACTGAAGCTTTCTTT. Protein sequence: CASSYAGQGTEAFF. V gene TRBV6-5 combines with J gene TRBJ1-1; 9 bases match TRBD1. V lost 2 bases to trimming and J lost 4 bases; unmatched junction nucleotides: 2. The CDR3 runs 14 residues. Germline V lookup: CDR1 MNHEY, CDR2 SVGAGI.

This clonotype was recorded a few times. CDR3 protein: CASTSSTYEQYV. The CDR3 region has the DNA TGTGCCAGCACTTCCTCCACCTACGAGCAGTACGTC. The V gene is TRBV2, the J gene TRBJ2-7; D gene ambiguous. The CDR3 has 12 residues. CDR1 and CDR2 (germline): SNHLY, FYNNEI. The ends were cut back, 7 bases at V and 2 bases at J, with 9 bases in the middle.

Turning to this clonotype: The junction and the germline gene differ at one end; a read error may be behind it. This chain connects TRBV12-3 or TRBV12-4 to TRBJ2-3, with TRBD2 matching over 7 bases. The CDR3 sequence is 16 residues long. In DNA form, the CDR3 reads TGTGCCAGCAATTTAGACCAAGCGGGAAGCACAGATACGCAGTATTTT. Translation gives CASNLDQAGSTDTQYF.

This clonotype was observed a few times. The V and J genes are TRBV11-2 and TRBJ2-5; 7 positions agree with TRBD1. After removal of 1 base from V and 4 bases from J, the junction contained 6 bases not matched to a gene. From germline, CDR1 is SGHAT and CDR2 FQNNGV. This CDR3 is built from 15 residues. As DNA, the CDR3 is TGTGCCAGCAGCTTAGGTCAGGGGGTGGTAGAGACCCAGTACTTC. Its protein is CASSLGQGVVETQYF.

V gene TRBV30 combines with J gene TRBJ2-1; 7 bases map to TRBD2. The CDR3 consists of 13 residues. CDR1 GTSNPN and CDR2 SVGIG come from the germline V gene (reference sequence). J gave up 8 bases and V 4 bases, and 8 bases lay outside the gene matches. The CDR3 protein is CAWNPGGGHEQFF. The CDR3 coding sequence is TGTGCCTGGAATCCGGGGGGAGGGCATGAGCAGTTCTTC.